This paragraph reports one T cell receptor beta chain. This record comes from a study of blood T cell repertoires in COVID-19. Background on the study: The United States, Italy and Spain were the sources of the acute and convalescent COVID-19 samples. Sample material is recorded as cDNA or gDNA derived from T cells, B-cell-depleted T cells, or PBMCs.

Germline CDR1 is SGHAT and CDR2 is FQNNGV. This CDR3 region has 16 residues. V was pared by 2 bases and J by 7 bases, with 12 bases of the junction left unmatched. Authors' analysis steps: Scientists estimated how many nucleated cells there were by amplifying reference gene primers. Assay used: immunoSEQ multiplex PCR; TCRdb lists only in-frame clones, some missing. Clone size and V and J calls were adopted from that table, with D and trimming inferred from the DNA. The sample includes about 290,000 clones, about 85% of them seen just once. The sequence was collected from a woman in her 50s with active or convalescent COVID-19. The source material was peripheral blood. The chain joins TRBV11-2 to TRBJ2-7; 9 positions agree with TRBD2. The CDR3 sequence: CASSLLSGRTLREQYF. The CDR3 DNA reads as TGTGCCAGCAGCTTATTGAGCGGGAGGACATTGAGGGAGCAGTACTTC.